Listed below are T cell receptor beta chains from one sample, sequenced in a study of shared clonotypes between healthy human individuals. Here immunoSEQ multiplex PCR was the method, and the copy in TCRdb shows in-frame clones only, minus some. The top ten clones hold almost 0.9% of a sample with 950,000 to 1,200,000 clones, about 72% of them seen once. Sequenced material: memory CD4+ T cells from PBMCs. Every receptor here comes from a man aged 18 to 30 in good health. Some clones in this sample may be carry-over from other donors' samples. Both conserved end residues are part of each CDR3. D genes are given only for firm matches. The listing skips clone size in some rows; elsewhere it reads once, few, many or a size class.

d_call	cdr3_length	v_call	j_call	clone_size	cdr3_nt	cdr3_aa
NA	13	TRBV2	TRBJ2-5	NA	TGTGCCAGCAGTGGGATGTATTTCAGGGAGCAGTACTTC	CASSGMYFREQYF
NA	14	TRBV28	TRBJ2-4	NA	TGTGCCAGCAGTTTAGGTCAGTCAGGAAACATTCAGTACTTC	CASSLGQSGNIQYF
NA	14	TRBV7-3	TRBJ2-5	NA	TGTGCCAGCAGCTTCGGACGTATTCAAGAGACCCAGTACTTC	CASSFGRIQETQYF
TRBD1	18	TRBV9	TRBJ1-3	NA	TGTGCCAGCAGCCAGGGACAGGGGCCAACGGCCTCTGGAAACACCATATATTTT	CASSQGQGPTASGNTIYF
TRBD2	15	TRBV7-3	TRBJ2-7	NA	TGTGCCAGCAGCTTAACAGCGGGAGGTTCCTACGAGCAGTACTTC	CASSLTAGGSYEQYF
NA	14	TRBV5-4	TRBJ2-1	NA	TGTGCCAGCAGCTTGGCGGCTAGCCACAATGAGCAGTTCTTC	CASSLAASHNEQFF
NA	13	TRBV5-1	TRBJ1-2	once	TGCGCCAGCAGCTTGGATGGACAGAGGGGCTACACCTTC	CASSLDGQRGYTF
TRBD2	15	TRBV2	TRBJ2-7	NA	TGTGCCAGCAGTGAATGGGGGACTAGGGCCTACGAGCAGTACTTC	CASSEWGTRAYEQYF
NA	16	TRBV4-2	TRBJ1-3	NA	TGTGCCAGCAGCCAACGAGACAGGAGCTCTGGAAACACCATATATTTT	CASSQRDRSSGNTIYF
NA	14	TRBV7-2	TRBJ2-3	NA	TGTGCCAGCAGCTTAAGGGCTGGCACAGATACGCAGTATTTT	CASSLRAGTDTQYF
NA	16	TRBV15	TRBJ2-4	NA	TGTGCCACCAGCAGAACCGGGGGCGTAGCCAAAAACATTCAGTACTTC	CATSRTGGVAKNIQYF
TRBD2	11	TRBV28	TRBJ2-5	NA	TGTGCCAGCACCGGGGGGGGGACCCAGTACTTC	CASTGGGTQYF
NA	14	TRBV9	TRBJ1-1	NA	TGTGCCAGCAGCGCGACGGTATTGAACACTGAAGCTTTCTTT	CASSATVLNTEAFF
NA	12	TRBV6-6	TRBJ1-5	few	TGTGCCAGCAGTTACTCCATGGACGTCCAGCATTTT	CASSYSMDVQHF
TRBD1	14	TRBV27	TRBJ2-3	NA	TGTGCCAGCAGTCTAGGGACAGGGAAAGATACGCAGTATTTT	CASSLGTGKDTQYF
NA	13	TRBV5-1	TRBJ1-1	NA	TGCGCCAGCACAGGGAGTAGGATCACTGAAGCTTTCTTT	CASTGSRITEAFF
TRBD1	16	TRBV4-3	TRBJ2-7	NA	TGCGCCAGCAGCCAAGTGAGCGGGACAGGGCTGGGCGAGCAGTACTTC	CASSQVSGTGLGEQYF
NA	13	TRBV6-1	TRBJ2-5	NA	TGTGCCAGCAGTTCTGGCACCGAAGAGACCCAGTACTTC	CASSSGTEETQYF
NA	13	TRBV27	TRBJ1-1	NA	TGTGCCAGCATAAGTTTGTCCTTTCCTGAAGCTTTCTTT	CASISLSFPEAFF
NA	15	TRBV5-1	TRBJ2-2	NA	TGCGCCAGCAGCTTGCAGGATTATCCCACCGGGGAGCTGTTTTTT	CASSLQDYPTGELFF
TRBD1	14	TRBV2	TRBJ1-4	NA	TGTGCCAGCAGTGCAGCCTTAGGGGGCGAAAAACTGTTTTTT	CASSAALGGEKLFF
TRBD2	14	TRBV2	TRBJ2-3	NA	TGTGCCAGCAGCGGCGGGACTAGCGTAGATACGCAGTATTTT	CASSGGTSVDTQYF
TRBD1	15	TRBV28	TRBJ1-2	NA	TGTGCCAGCAGTGCCCCCGGGACAGGGGAGGCTGGCTACACCTTC	CASSAPGTGEAGYTF
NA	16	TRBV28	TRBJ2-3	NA	TGTGCCAGCAGTCCCCCGAGGAAGGCCTCCACAGATACGCAGTATTTT	CASSPPRKASTDTQYF
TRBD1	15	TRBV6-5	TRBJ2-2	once	TGTGCCAGCAGTTATGTAACAGGGGGCACCGGGGAGCTGTTTTTT	CASSYVTGGTGELFF
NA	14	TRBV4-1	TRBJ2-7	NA	TGCGCCAGCAGCCAAGCGGGGGACCCCTACGAGCAGTACTTC	CASSQAGDPYEQYF
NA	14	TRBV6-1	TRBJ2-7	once	TGTGCCAGCAGTGAAGCGGTCTGGGCTCGCGAGCAGTACTTC	CASSEAVWAREQYF
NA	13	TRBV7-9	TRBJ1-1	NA	TGTGCCAGCAGCTCCGGCAGGGTAACTGAAGCTTTCTTT	CASSSGRVTEAFF
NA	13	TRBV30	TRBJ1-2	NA	TGTGCCTGGAGTGTTGGGAGGTACTATGGCTACACCTTC	CAWSVGRYYGYTF
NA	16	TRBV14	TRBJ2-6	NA	TGTGCCAGCAGCCAAGCAGGGGTTAGTGGGGCCAACGTCCTGACTTTC	CASSQAGVSGANVLTF
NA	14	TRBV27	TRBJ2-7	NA	TGTGCCAGCAGCTTGAACGCGGGTACCTACGAGCAGTACTTC	CASSLNAGTYEQYF
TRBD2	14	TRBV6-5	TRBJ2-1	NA	TGTGCCAGCAGTTATAGCGGGAGATACAATGAGCAGTTCTTC	CASSYSGRYNEQFF
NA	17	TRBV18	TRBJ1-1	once	TGTGCCAGCTCACCCTACGTTAGGGCATCAATGAACACTGAAGCTTTCTTT	CASSPYVRASMNTEAFF
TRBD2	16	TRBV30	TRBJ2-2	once	TGTGCCTGGAGCTCTCAAGCGGGACCGAACACCGGGGAGCTGTTTTTT	CAWSSQAGPNTGELFF
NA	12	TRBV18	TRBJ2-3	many	TGTGCCAGCTCACTCCCTGGAGATACGCAGTATTTT	CASSLPGDTQYF
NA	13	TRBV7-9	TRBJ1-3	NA	TGTGCCAGCAGCTTATTAGACGGAAACACCATATATTTT	CASSLLDGNTIYF
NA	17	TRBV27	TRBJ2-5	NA	TGTGCCAGCAGTTTCCGACTGCCCGGGACACCGGGGGAGACCCAGTACTTC	CASSFRLPGTPGETQYF
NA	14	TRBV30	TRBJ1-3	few	TGTGCCTGGAGTGTAGCCCTTGGAGGAAACACCATATATTTT	CAWSVALGGNTIYF
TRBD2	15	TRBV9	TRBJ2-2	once	TGTGCCAGCAGCTTAAGCGGGAGGTATGGCGGGGAGCTGTTTTTT	CASSLSGRYGGELFF
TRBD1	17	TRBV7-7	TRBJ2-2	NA	TGTGCCAGCAGCGATAACGACAGGGGGTATTTCTCCGGGGAGCTGTTTTTT	CASSDNDRGYFSGELFF
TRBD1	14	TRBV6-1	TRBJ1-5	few	TGTGCCAGCAGTGGCGGACAGGGATATCAGCCCCAGCATTTT	CASSGGQGYQPQHF
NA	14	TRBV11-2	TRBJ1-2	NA	TGTGCCAGCAGCCCCGGACAGCGTGTGAGGGGCTACACCTTC	CASSPGQRVRGYTF
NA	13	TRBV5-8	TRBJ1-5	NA	TGTGCCAGCAGCTTGGAGGTAGGCCAGCCCCAGCATTTT	CASSLEVGQPQHF